These T cell receptor beta chains were read from a single sample in a study of technical replicates of blood from a handful of donors. Libraries were prepared by immunoSEQ multiplex PCR; TCRdb keeps only in-frame clonotypes and omits some of them. Found here are about 82,000 clones, 96% of them singletons; the top ten hold 0.37%. Sequenced sample: T cells isolated from PBMCs. All receptors come from a human donor in good health. CDR3s include the opening cysteine and the closing phenylalanine or tryptophan. A D gene is named only where the DNA matches it firmly. Rows give clone size only sometimes, using once, few, many, or a class for an expanded clone.

D	V	size	J	CDR3	DNA
TRBD2	TRBV9	.	TRBJ2-7	CASSVVWELRERERTYEQYF	TGTGCCAGCAGCGTAGTATGGGAACTTCGAGAGCGGGAGAGGACCTACGAGCAGTACTTC
.	TRBV19	.	TRBJ2-5	CASSIGQGTTQETQYF	TGTGCCAGTAGTATAGGGCAGGGGACTACTCAAGAGACCCAGTACTTC
.	TRBV5-1	.	TRBJ1-4	CASSLVGNPTNEKLFF	TGCGCCAGCAGCTTGGTTGGCAACCCAACTAATGAAAAACTGTTTTTT
.	TRBV4-3	.	TRBJ2-1	CASSRLGTSYNEQFF	TGCGCCAGCAGCCGCCTCGGTACTTCCTACAATGAGCAGTTCTTC
TRBD2	TRBV15	once	TRBJ2-7	CATSMGLSGRLLEQYF	TGTGCCACCAGCATGGGGTTAAGCGGGAGGTTACTCGAGCAGTACTTC
TRBD2	TRBV5-1	once	TRBJ2-7	CASSVTSGTYEQYF	TGCGCCAGCAGCGTGACTAGCGGGACCTACGAGCAGTACTTC
.	TRBV18	.	TRBJ2-1	CASSPGGSGLKYNEQFF	TGTGCCAGCTCACCAGGGGGGAGCGGACTGAAATACAATGAGCAGTTCTTC
.	TRBV2	.	TRBJ1-1	CASSERSGMNTEAFF	TGTGCCAGCAGTGAACGGTCAGGGATGAACACTGAAGCTTTCTTT
.	TRBV27	once	TRBJ2-2	CASSLNFRGELFF	TGTGCCAGCAGTTTAAATTTCCGCGGGGAGCTGTTTTTT
TRBD1	TRBV4-3	.	TRBJ2-7	CASSQEGVGQESYEQYF	TGCGCCAGCAGCCAAGAGGGGGTGGGACAGGAATCCTACGAGCAGTACTTC
TRBD2	TRBV2	.	TRBJ2-1	CASRWGLAGVYNEQFF	TGTGCCAGCAGATGGGGACTAGCGGGAGTCTACAATGAGCAGTTCTTC
TRBD1	TRBV11-1	.	TRBJ2-5	CASSAGTVQETQYF	TGTGCCAGCAGCGCAGGGACAGTCCAAGAGACCCAGTACTTC
.	TRBV6-5	.	TRBJ2-1	CASSYRLASNEQFF	TGTGCCAGCAGTTACAGGCTAGCGTCCAATGAGCAGTTCTTC
TRBD1	TRBV19	once	TRBJ1-2	CASFGTASSNYGYTF	TGTGCCAGTTTCGGGACAGCCTCTTCCAACTATGGCTACACCTTC
.	TRBV5-1	once	TRBJ1-4	CASSSAGPNEKLFF	TGCGCCAGCAGCTCCGCAGGGCCTAATGAAAAACTGTTTTTT
TRBD1	TRBV7-6	.	TRBJ1-2	CASSSGGVVRYGYTF	TGTGCCAGCAGCTCAGGGGGAGTAGTACGCTATGGCTACACCTTC
TRBD1	TRBV28	.	TRBJ2-7	CASSLRGHEQYF	TGTGCCAGCAGTTTAAGGGGGCACGAGCAGTACTTC
.	TRBV21-1	.	TRBJ2-2	CASSKARTRREAGELFF	TGTGCCAGCAGCAAAGCAAGGACGAGAAGGGAGGCCGGGGAGCTGTTTTTT
.	TRBV6-6	.	TRBJ2-3	CASGPGVWTDTQYF	TGTGCCAGCGGCCCTGGTGTGTGGACAGATACGCAGTATTTT
.	TRBV7-9	.	TRBJ2-7	CASSWGNNAGRRPYEQYF	TGTGCCAGCAGTTGGGGAAATAACGCGGGGCGGCGGCCCTACGAGCAGTACTTC
.	TRBV10-3	.	TRBJ2-3	CAISTGEGTDTQYF	TGTGCCATCAGTACAGGGGAGGGCACAGATACGCAGTATTTT
.	TRBV25-1	once	TRBJ1-4	CASSEVTAGEKLFF	TGTGCCAGCAGTGAGGTAACGGCGGGTGAAAAACTGTTTTTT
.	TRBV7-9	.	TRBJ2-1	CASRSWDIYNEQFF	TGTGCCAGCCGCTCTTGGGACATCTACAATGAGCAGTTCTTC
.	TRBV4-3	once	TRBJ2-1	CASSQVVNEQFF	TGCGCCAGCAGCCAAGTAGTGAATGAGCAGTTCTTC
.	TRBV4-3	.	TRBJ2-1	CASSQDPLAPHNEQFF	TGCGCCAGCAGCCAAGACCCACTAGCTCCTCACAATGAGCAGTTCTTC
.	TRBV5-6	.	TRBJ1-1	CASSVLGARMNTEAFF	TGTGCCAGCAGCGTTCTAGGGGCTAGAATGAACACTGAAGCTTTCTTT
.	TRBV5-1	once	TRBJ2-3	CASSSGDVGTDTQYF	TGCGCCAGCAGCTCGGGAGATGTCGGCACAGATACGCAGTATTTT
.	TRBV28	.	TRBJ2-3	CASSFRKQRVSIDTQYF	TGTGCCAGCAGTTTTCGAAAGCAGCGGGTATCAATAGATACGCAGTATTTT
.	TRBV11-2	.	TRBJ1-1	CASSLKISSWNTEAFF	TGTGCCAGCAGCTTAAAAATCTCGAGTTGGAACACTGAAGCTTTCTTT
TRBD2	TRBV4-1	.	TRBJ2-3	CASSQGGLAGGDTQYF	TGCGCCAGCAGCCAGGGAGGGCTAGCGGGGGGTGATACGCAGTATTTT
.	TRBV7-6	.	TRBJ1-4	CASSLNRVTNEKLFF	TGTGCCAGCAGCCTAAACAGGGTTACTAATGAAAAACTGTTTTTT
.	TRBV11-3	.	TRBJ1-1	CASSPLREAPEAFF	TGTGCCAGCAGCCCCCTTAGGGAGGCCCCTGAAGCTTTCTTT
TRBD1	TRBV6-5	.	TRBJ1-2	CASSYSVGQGPGYTF	TGTGCCAGCAGTTACTCGGTTGGACAGGGTCCGGGCTACACCTTC
TRBD1	TRBV6-1	.	TRBJ2-3	CASRTGTGILDTQYF	TGTGCCAGCAGGACCGGGACAGGGATTTTAGATACGCAGTATTTT
.	TRBV9	.	TRBJ2-5	CASKPGYSGKETQYF	TGTGCCAGCAAACCGGGGTATAGTGGGAAAGAGACCCAGTACTTC
TRBD1	TRBV6-1	.	TRBJ1-1	CASSEQGATEAFF	TGTGCCAGCAGCGAACAGGGGGCCACTGAAGCTTTCTTT
.	TRBV5-1	.	TRBJ2-1	CASSLDSGVYNEQFF	TGCGCCAGCAGCTTGGATAGCGGAGTCTACAATGAGCAGTTCTTC
TRBD1	TRBV19	.	TRBJ1-2	CASSPGTGREVYGYTF	TGTGCCAGTAGTCCCGGGACAGGACGGGAGGTCTATGGCTACACCTTC
.	TRBV4-2	.	TRBJ1-4	CASSQGAGFGSEKLFF	TGTGCCAGCAGCCAAGGTGCGGGTTTTGGGTCGGAAAAACTGTTTTTT
TRBD1	TRBV19	.	TRBJ1-1	CASSPAGTGAEAFF	TGTGCCAGTAGTCCCGCCGGGACAGGGGCTGAAGCTTTCTTT
TRBD2	TRBV27	.	TRBJ2-1	CASKRGSSYNEQFF	TGTGCCAGCAAGCGCGGGAGCTCCTACAATGAGCAGTTCTTC
.	TRBV7-2	.	TRBJ2-6	CASSFGTWAISGANVLTF	TGTGCCAGCAGCTTCGGGACTTGGGCGATTTCTGGGGCCAACGTCCTGACTTTC
TRBD2	TRBV4-1	.	TRBJ2-3	CASSRSGTSGKGDTQYF	TGCGCCAGCAGCCGATCCGGGACTAGCGGGAAAGGAGATACGCAGTATTTT
.	TRBV19	few	TRBJ2-1	CASREGAGSNLRNEQFF	TGTGCCAGTAGGGAGGGGGCGGGTTCTAACCTTCGCAATGAGCAGTTCTTC
TRBD1	TRBV5-4	.	TRBJ2-1	CASSTTGTGVDEQFF	TGTGCCAGCAGCACCACCGGGACAGGGGTTGATGAGCAGTTCTTC
.	TRBV5-4	.	TRBJ2-5	CASSSSSDPAGRETQYF	TGTGCCAGCAGCTCGAGTTCCGATCCAGCAGGGCGAGAGACCCAGTACTTC
.	TRBV7-9	.	TRBJ2-1	CASRPSSGNEQFF	TGTGCCAGCAGGCCATCTAGTGGGAATGAGCAGTTCTTC
TRBD1	TRBV5-1	once	TRBJ2-3	CASSTGQGQTDTQYF	TGCGCCAGCAGCACAGGACAGGGGCAGACAGATACGCAGTATTTT
TRBD1	TRBV28	.	TRBJ1-2	CASSMTGTGAYGYTF	TGTGCCAGCAGTATGACCGGGACAGGGGCCTATGGCTACACCTTC
TRBD1	TRBV9	once	TRBJ1-3	CASSVEGAAGNTIYF	TGTGCCAGCAGCGTAGAGGGGGCAGCTGGAAACACCATATATTTT
.	TRBV6-5	.	TRBJ1-2	CASSLDRNYGYTF	TGTGCCAGCAGCCTCGACAGGAACTATGGCTACACCTTC
.	TRBV19	.	TRBJ1-4	CASSNADRTNEKLFF	TGTGCCAGTAGTAATGCGGACAGAACTAATGAAAAACTGTTTTTT
TRBD2	TRBV5-1	.	TRBJ2-1	CASSWAGLAGAHEQFF	TGCGCCAGCAGCTGGGCGGGACTAGCGGGAGCTCATGAGCAGTTCTTC
TRBD1	TRBV27	.	TRBJ1-2	CASSRGQGGSGYTF	TGTGCCAGCAGCCGTGGACAGGGAGGCTCTGGCTACACCTTC
.	TRBV25-1	.	TRBJ1-1	CASIGNRGAFF	TGTGCCAGCATAGGGAACCGGGGAGCTTTCTTT
.	TRBV4-3	.	TRBJ2-1	CASSQGTVINEQFF	TGCGCCAGCAGCCAAGGGACAGTAATTAATGAGCAGTTCTTC
.	TRBV25-1	.	TRBJ2-2	CASTGPGELFF	TGTGCCAGCACAGGGCCCGGGGAGCTGTTTTTT
TRBD2	TRBV6-5	.	TRBJ2-7	CASAGLAGGNEQYF	TGTGCCAGCGCGGGCCTAGCGGGAGGAAACGAGCAGTACTTC
TRBD2	TRBV7-2	.	TRBJ2-5	CASSLVALADQETQYF	TGTGCCAGCAGCTTAGTGGCGCTAGCGGATCAAGAGACCCAGTACTTC
.	TRBV30	.	TRBJ2-2	CAWSSGVWPGELFF	TGTGCCTGGAGCTCGGGAGTCTGGCCCGGGGAGCTGTTTTTT